The source of this TCR beta chain is a study of CXCR4 blockade with PD-1 therapy in pancreatic cancer. Study-level findings and limits: Survival did not correlate with tumor clonality, which averaged around 0.14 versus 0.05. Clone frequency correlated with its number of distinct nucleotide rearrangements.

This table comes from immunoSEQ multiplex PCR, and its TCRdb copy is limited to in-frame clones, with some not included. Found here are 15,000 or so clones, over 60% of them singletons; the top ten hold over 4.5%. The CDR3 consists of 15 residues. CDR1 is SGHNT, CDR2 YENEEA, per germline. Between the trimmed V and J ends, which lost 5 bases and 7 bases, there was a span of 17 bases. This clone was detected many times. The antigen remains undetermined. This receptor was taken from a human donor with pancreatic ductal adenocarcinoma. Material: tumor tissue. The chain couples TRBV11-3 to TRBJ2-2; D possibly corresponds to TRBD2 (5 bases). In nucleotides, the CDR3 is TGTGCCAGCAGCCCTCCGGGGTTTCGGGACGGGGAGCTGTTTTTT. Translated, it gives CASSPPGFRDGELFF.